The clone carrying this T cell receptor beta chain came up once. These data come from a study of blood T cells in healthy people across ages. The authors ran a second PCR of roughly 6 to 12 cycles using a sample-barcoded 5' primer and a J-beta primer mix. Sequencing yielded, for each sample, at least 2.5 million paired-end reads carrying CDR3. TCRdb reprocessed the 5' RACE reads via MiXCR and lists one record per CDR3 protein. The profile shows about 1.8 million distinct CDR3 sequences, about 49% of them singletons. Germline CDR1 is KGHSH and CDR2 is LQKENI. The CDR3 has 16 amino acids. This clonotype originated in a woman in her forties in good health. J is TRBJ2-5 and V is TRBV18, with D perhaps matching TRBD2 (5 bases). The DNA end lines up better with TRBJ2-7; the J call may be wrong. The sequencing sample was made of blood. The DNA of the CDR3 is TGTGCCAGCTCACCACCGAGAGCTAGCCGAGCAGACGAGCAGTACTTC. Its protein product is CASSPPRASRADEQYF.